The 15 T cell receptor beta chains presented below share a single source sample, sequenced in a study of cytomegalovirus exposure and HLA in healthy donors. The PCR contained 60 Vbeta and 13 Jbeta primers. Profiling relied on immunoSEQ multiplex PCR, and the TCRdb table lists in-frame clones only, not all of them. The table includes fewer than 250,000 clones, 65% to 85% detected once. Sequencing used PBMCs. Receptor source: a man aged 25 to 45 in good health and CMV-seronegative.

The chain couples TRBV6-6 to TRBJ1-1, with a tentative D call TRBD1 (5 bases). Trimming took off 2 bases at V and 7 bases at J, with 20 bases between the two ends. The CDR3 loop spans 16 amino acids. The germline CDR1 and CDR2 sequences are MNHNY and SVGAGI (reference sequence). The CDR3 spells CASSYKQVSAYFEAFF. As DNA, the CDR3 is TGTGCCAGCAGTTACAAACAGGTTTCAGCTTACTTTGAAGCTTTCTTT.

This clone was found once. V is TRBV5-5 and J is TRBJ1-1; TRBD1 is a possible D gene (5 bases). Germline lookup yields CDR1 SGHKS and CDR2 YYEKEE (reference sequence). The V end lost 4 bases, the J end lost 5 bases, and 15 bases lay between the germline ends. The CDR3 contains 14 residues. CDR3 sequence (DNA): TGTGCCAGCAGCATGGAGGGGCGTTGGACTGAAGCTTTCTTT. Translation: CASSMEGRWTEAFF. Supplemented by reference TRBV5-5 and TRBJ1-1, the full variable domain reads DAGVTQSPTHLIKTRGQQVTLRCSPISGHKSVSWYQQVLGQGPQFIFQYYEKEERGRGNFPDRFSARQFPNYSSELNVNALLLGDSALYLCASSMEGRWTEAFFGQGTRLTVV.

For the CDR3, the DNA is TGTGCCATCAGTGCCACAGGGGACTGGGACTATGGCTACACCTTC. This gives the protein CAISATGDWDYGYTF. The genes are TRBV10-3 and TRBJ1-2, with 7 nucleotides matching TRBD1. V shed 4 bases and J 3 bases; nucleotides not matched to a gene: 8. The germline gives CDR1 ENHRY, CDR2 SYGVKD. The CDR3 spans 15 residues.

The chain joins TRBV28 to TRBJ2-5, with D possibly matching TRBD1 (5 bases). Germline lookup yields CDR1 MDHEN and CDR2 SYDVKM. This CDR3 region has 15 residues. V lost 3 bases, J lost 5 bases, and 16 bases lay in between. CDR3 in DNA: TGTGCCAGCAGTTTTAGTTTGGGGCGCCCGGAGACCCAGTACTTC. Amino acid sequence: CASSFSLGRPETQYF.

The sample holds a few counts of this clone. V is TRBV5-1 and J is TRBJ2-7, with 8 bases aligning to TRBD1. This CDR3 spans 13 amino acids. After removal of 2 bases from V and 4 bases from J, the junction contained 2 bases not matched to a gene. CDR1 and CDR2 from the germline V gene are SGHRS and YFSETQ. The CDR3 bases are TGCGCCAGCAGCTTTGGGACAGGTTACGAGCAGTACTTC. Protein sequence: CASSFGTGYEQYF. The whole variable domain, filled in from reference TRBV5-1 and TRBJ2-7, reads KAGVTQTPRYLIKTRGQQVTLSCSPISGHRSVSWYQQTPGQGLQFLFEYFSETQRNKGNFPGRFSGRQFSNSRSEMNVSTLELGDSALYLCASSFGTGYEQYFGPGTRLTVT.

The CDR3 DNA follows: TGTGCCACCAGCAAAGGACAGGGGACTCACAATGAGCAGTTCTTC. Its translation is CATSKGQGTHNEQFF. This chain connects TRBV15 to TRBJ2-1; 9 positions agree with TRBD1. CDR3 length equals 15 residues. The germline CDR1 and CDR2 sequences are LNHNV and YYDKDF (reference sequence). V dropped 4 bases and J dropped 5; count of bases not matched to a gene: 6.

This clone has only a few counts. This chain joins TRBV6-5 and TRBJ2-3, with 12 bases aligning to TRBD1. In germline, CDR1 is MNHEY, CDR2 SVGAGI. Trimming at V came to 10 bases and at J to 1 base, leaving 6 bases not matched to a gene. This CDR3 has 15 residues. CDR3 protein: CATEGDRGRTDTQYF. Written as DNA, the CDR3 is TGTGCCACCGAAGGGGACAGGGGGCGCACAGATACGCAGTATTTT.

As DNA, the CDR3 is TGTGCCAGCTCGGAGAACAGGGGGCGGTTAAACACCGGGGAGCTGTTTTTT. It encodes CASSENRGRLNTGELFF. J is TRBJ2-2 and V is TRBV5-6, with TRBD1 matching 9 bases. Germline V gene lookup returns CDR1 SGHDT and CDR2 YYEEEE. The CDR3 runs 17 residues. Trimming cost V 7 bases and J 2 bases; bases outside gene matches: 12.

The rearrangement links TRBV4-2 to TRBJ1-2; D ambiguous. Trimming stripped 0 bases from V and 10 bases from J, with 12 bases between. Germline CDR1 and CDR2: LGHNA and YNFKEQ. The CDR3 sequence is 13 residues long. This CDR3 is CASSQENIQDYTF. CDR3 bases: TGTGCCAGCAGCCAAGAAAATATCCAGGACTACACCTTC.

The rearrangement joins TRBV28 to TRBJ2-4; the D gene is possibly TRBD1 (5 bases). Germline V gene sequence: CDR1 MDHEN, CDR2 SYDVKM. Trimming cost V 6 bases and J 2 bases, with 11 bases left between them. The CDR3 is made up of 14 amino acids. The CDR3 here is CASRPQGTKNIQYF. As DNA, the CDR3 is TGTGCCAGCAGGCCTCAGGGAACCAAAAACATTCAGTACTTC.

This sequence joins TRBV11-2 and TRBJ2-3, with 7 bases lining up with TRBD2. Germline V gene lookup returns CDR1 SGHAT and CDR2 FQNNGV. The CDR3 length is 16 residues. With V trimmed by 0 bases and J by 2 bases, 5 bases remained unmatched. The CDR3 region is CASSLERGGSTDTQYF. The CDR3 bases are TGTGCCAGCAGCTTAGAGCGCGGGGGATCCACAGATACGCAGTATTTT.

The gene calls are TRBV4-2 and TRBJ2-1; 15 nucleotides agree with TRBD2. The V gene's germline CDR1 is LGHNA and CDR2 YNFKEQ. The CDR3 runs 18 residues. V shed 1 base and J 8 bases; nucleotides not matched to a gene: 9. DNA of the CDR3: TGTGCCAGCAGCCAAGGGATACGGACTAGCGGGGGGGCCGATGAGCAGTTCTTC. This gives the protein CASSQGIRTSGGADEQFF.

This sequence joins TRBV11-2 and TRBJ1-4; maybe TRBD1 (5 bases). The CDR3 has 17 amino acids. Germline V gene lookup returns CDR1 SGHAT and CDR2 FQNNGV. Trimming left V 1 base short and J 4 bases short, with 16 bases between. The CDR3 sequence: CASSLGSGQRLNEKLFF. CDR3 nucleotide sequence: TGTGCCAGCAGCTTAGGTTCAGGGCAGAGACTTAATGAAAAACTGTTTTTT.

The chain uses TRBV7-8 and TRBJ2-3; possibly TRBD1 for D (5 bases). V gave up 1 base and J gave up 4 bases, with 9 bases separating them. The CDR3 runs 14 residues. Germline values: CDR1 SGHVS, CDR2 FQNEAQ. For the CDR3, the DNA is TGTGCCAGCAGCTTAGAGGGGCAGGCAGATACGCAGTATTTT. Its translation: CASSLEGQADTQYF.

V is TRBV27 and J is TRBJ1-2; 8 bases are shared with TRBD1. Germline lookup yields CDR1 MNHEY and CDR2 SMNVEV (reference sequence). The CDR3 length is 13 residues. V lost 5 bases and J lost 4; bases outside the gene matches: 3. The CDR3 spells CASSLTGVYGYTF. The CDR3 nucleotides are TGTGCCAGCAGTCTGACAGGGGTCTATGGCTACACCTTC.